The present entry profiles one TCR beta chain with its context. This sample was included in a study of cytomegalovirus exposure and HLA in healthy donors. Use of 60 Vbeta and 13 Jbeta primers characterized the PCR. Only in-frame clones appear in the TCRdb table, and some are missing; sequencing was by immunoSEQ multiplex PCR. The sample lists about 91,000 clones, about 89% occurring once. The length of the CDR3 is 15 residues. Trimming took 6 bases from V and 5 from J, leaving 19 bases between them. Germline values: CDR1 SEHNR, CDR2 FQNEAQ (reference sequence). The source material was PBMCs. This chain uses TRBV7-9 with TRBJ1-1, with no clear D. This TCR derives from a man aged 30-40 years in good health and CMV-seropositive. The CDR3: CASSSPNSGWTEAFF. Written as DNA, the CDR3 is TGTGCCAGCAGTAGCCCGAATTCCGGATGGACTGAAGCTTTCTTT.